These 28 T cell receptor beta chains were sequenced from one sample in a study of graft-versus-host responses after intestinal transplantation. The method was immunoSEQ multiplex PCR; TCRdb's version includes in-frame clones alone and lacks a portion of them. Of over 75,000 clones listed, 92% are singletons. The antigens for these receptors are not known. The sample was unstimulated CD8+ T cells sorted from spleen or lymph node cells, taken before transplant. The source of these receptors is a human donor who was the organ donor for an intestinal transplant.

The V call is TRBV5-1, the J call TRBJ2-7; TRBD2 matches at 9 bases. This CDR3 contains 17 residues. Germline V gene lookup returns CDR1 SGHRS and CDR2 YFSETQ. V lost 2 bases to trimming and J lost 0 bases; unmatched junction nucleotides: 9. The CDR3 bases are TGCGCCAGCAGCTTCGTAAGCGGGGGGACGATCTCCTACGAGCAGTACTTC. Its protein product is CASSFVSGGTISYEQYF.

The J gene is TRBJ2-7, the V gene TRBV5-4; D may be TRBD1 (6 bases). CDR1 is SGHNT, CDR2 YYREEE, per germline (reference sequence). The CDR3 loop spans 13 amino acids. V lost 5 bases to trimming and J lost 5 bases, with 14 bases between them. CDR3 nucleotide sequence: TGTGCCAGCAGTCAAGGACCAGGGGACGAGCAGTACTTC. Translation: CASSQGPGDEQYF.

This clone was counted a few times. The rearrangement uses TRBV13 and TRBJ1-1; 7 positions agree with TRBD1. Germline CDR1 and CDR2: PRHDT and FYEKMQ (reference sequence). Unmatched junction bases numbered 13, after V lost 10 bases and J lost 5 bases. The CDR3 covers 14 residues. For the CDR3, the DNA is TGTGCCACCCCACCCTTACAGGGGAGAACTGAAGCTTTCTTT. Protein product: CATPPLQGRTEAFF.

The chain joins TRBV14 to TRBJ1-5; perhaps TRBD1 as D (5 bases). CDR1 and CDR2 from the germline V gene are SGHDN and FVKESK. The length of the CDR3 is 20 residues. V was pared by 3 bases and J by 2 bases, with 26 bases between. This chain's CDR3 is CASSHRGTGLQKKGNQPQHF. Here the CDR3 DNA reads TGTGCCAGCAGCCATAGAGGGACGGGACTCCAGAAAAAGGGCAATCAGCCCCAGCATTTT.

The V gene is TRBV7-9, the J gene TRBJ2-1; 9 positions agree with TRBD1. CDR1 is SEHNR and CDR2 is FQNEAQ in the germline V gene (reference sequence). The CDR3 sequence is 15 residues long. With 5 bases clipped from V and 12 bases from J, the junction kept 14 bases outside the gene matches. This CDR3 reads CASSTRTGALIWQFF. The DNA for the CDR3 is TGTGCCAGCAGCACCCGGACAGGGGCCCTAATTTGGCAGTTCTTC.

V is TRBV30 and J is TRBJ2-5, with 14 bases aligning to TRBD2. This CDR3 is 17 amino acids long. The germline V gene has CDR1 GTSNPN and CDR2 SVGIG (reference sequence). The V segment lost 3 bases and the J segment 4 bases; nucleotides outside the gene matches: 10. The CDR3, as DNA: TGTGCCTGGAGAGCGACTAGCGGGGGGGGTCAATCAGAGACCCAGTACTTC. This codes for CAWRATSGGGQSETQYF.

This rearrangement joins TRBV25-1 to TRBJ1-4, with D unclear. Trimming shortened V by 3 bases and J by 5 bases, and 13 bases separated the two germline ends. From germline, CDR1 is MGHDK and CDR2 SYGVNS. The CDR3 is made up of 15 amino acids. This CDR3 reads CASSDPKAGNEKLFF. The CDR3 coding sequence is TGTGCCAGCAGTGATCCCAAAGCGGGGAATGAAAAACTGTTTTTT.

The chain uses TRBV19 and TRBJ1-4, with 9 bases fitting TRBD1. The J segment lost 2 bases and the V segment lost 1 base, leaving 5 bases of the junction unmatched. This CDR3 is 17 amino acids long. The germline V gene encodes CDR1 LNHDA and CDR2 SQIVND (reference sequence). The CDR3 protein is CASSIAGQGVTNEKLFF. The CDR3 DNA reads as TGTGCCAGTAGTATAGCGGGACAGGGCGTTACTAATGAAAAACTGTTTTTT. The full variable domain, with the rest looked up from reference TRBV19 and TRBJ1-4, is DGGITQSPKYLFRKEGQNVTLSCEQNLNHDAMYWYRQDPGQGLRLIYYSQIVNDFQKGDIAEGYSVSREKKESFPLTVTSAQKNPTAFYLCASSIAGQGVTNEKLFFGSGTQLSVL.

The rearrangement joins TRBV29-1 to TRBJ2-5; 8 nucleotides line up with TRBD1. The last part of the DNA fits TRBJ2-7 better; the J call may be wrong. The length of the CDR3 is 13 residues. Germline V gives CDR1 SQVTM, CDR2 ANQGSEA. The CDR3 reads CSVGQGFIYEQYF. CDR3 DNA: TGCAGCGTCGGACAGGGCTTTATCTACGAGCAGTACTTC.

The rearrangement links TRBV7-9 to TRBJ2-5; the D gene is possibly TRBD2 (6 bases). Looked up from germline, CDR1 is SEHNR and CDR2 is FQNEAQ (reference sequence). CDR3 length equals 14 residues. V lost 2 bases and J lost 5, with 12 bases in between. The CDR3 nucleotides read TGTGCCAGCAGCTTACCCACGGGGGACGAGACCCAGTACTTC. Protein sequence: CASSLPTGDETQYF.

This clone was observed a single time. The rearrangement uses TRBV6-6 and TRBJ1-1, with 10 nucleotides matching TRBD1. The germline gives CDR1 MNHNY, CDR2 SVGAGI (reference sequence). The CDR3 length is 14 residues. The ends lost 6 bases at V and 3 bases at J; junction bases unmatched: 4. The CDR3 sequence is CASSRQGAHTEAFF. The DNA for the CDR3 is TGTGCCAGCAGCCGACAGGGGGCGCACACTGAAGCTTTCTTT.

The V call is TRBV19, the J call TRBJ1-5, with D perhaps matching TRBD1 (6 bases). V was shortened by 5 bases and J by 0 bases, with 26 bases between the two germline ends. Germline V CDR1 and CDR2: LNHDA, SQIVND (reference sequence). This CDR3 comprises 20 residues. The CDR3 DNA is TGTGCCAGTAGTCACCAACCCAGGGGCGACCAGCCCTATAGCAATCAGCCCCAGCATTTT. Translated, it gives CASSHQPRGDQPYSNQPQHF.

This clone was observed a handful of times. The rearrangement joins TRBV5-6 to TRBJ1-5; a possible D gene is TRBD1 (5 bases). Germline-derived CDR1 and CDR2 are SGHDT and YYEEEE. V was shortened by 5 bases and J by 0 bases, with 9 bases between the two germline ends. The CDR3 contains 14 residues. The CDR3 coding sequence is TGTGCCAGCAGGACAGCCCATAGCAATCAGCCCCAGCATTTT. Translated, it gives CASRTAHSNQPQHF. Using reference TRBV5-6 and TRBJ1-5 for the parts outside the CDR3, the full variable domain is DAGVTQSPTHLIKTRGQQVTLRCSPKSGHDTVSWYQQALGQGPQFIFQYYEEEERQRGNFPDRFSGHQFPNYSSELNVNALLLGDSALYLCASRTAHSNQPQHFGDGTRLSIL.

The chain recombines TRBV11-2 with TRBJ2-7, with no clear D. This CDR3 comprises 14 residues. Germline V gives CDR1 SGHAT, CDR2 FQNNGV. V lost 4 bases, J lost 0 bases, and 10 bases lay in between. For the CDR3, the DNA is TGTGCCAGCAGCTCTCCTATCCTCTCCTACGAGCAGTACTTC. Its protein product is CASSSPILSYEQYF.

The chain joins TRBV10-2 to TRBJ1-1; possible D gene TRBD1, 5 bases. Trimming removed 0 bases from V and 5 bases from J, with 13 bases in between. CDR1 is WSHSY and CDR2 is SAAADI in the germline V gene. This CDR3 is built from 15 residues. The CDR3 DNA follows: TGCGCCAGCAGTGAGTCCCCGACCGGGGGGACTGAAGCTTTCTTT. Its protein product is CASSESPTGGTEAFF.

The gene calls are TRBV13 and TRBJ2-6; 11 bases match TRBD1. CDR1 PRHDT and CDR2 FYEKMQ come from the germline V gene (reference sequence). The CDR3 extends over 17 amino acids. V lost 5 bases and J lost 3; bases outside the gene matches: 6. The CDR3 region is CASSTGQGAYGANVLTF. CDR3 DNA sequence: TGTGCCAGCAGCACCGGACAGGGGGCTTATGGGGCCAACGTCCTGACTTTC.

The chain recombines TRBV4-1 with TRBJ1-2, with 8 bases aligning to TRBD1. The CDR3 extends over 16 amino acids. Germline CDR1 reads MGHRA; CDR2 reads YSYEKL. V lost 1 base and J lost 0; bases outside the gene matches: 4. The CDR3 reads CASSQGGTGPNYGYTF. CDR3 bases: TGCGCCAGCAGCCAAGGGGGGACAGGTCCTAACTATGGCTACACCTTC.

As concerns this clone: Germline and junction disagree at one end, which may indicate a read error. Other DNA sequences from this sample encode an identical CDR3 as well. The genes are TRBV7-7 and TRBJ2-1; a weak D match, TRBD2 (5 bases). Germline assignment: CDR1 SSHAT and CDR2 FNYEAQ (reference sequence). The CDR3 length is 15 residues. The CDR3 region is CASSLGLAAYNEQFF. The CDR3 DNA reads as TGTGCTAGCAGCCTGGGCCTAGCAGCCTACAATGAGCAGTTCTTC. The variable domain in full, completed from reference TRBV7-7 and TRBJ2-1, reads GAGVSQSPRYKVTKRGQDVTLRCDPISSHATLYWYQQALGQGPEFLTYFNYEAQPDKSGLPSDRFSAERPEGSISTLTIQRTEQRDSAMYRCASSLGLAAYNEQFFGPGTRLTVL.

CDR3 DNA: TGTGCCAGCAGTGATGTGGTAGGGGAATATGGCTACACCTTC. As protein: CASSDVVGEYGYTF. The V gene is TRBV2, the J gene TRBJ1-2; weak D call: TRBD1 (5 bases). The CDR3 totals 14 residues. Germline V CDR1 and CDR2: SNHLY, FYNNEI. V shed 3 bases and J shed 5 bases, with 13 bases lying between them.

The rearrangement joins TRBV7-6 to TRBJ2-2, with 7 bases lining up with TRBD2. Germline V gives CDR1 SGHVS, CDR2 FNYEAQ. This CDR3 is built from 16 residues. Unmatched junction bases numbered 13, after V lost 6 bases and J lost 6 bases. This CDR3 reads CASRRREVPRAGELFF. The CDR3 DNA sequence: TGTGCCAGCAGACGCCGGGAGGTTCCCCGGGCCGGGGAGCTGTTTTTT.

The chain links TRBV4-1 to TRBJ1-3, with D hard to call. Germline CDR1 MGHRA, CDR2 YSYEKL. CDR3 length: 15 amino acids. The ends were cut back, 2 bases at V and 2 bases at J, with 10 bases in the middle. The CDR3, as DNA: TGCGCCAGCAGCCAACCAGGAGGACCTGGAAACACCATATATTTT. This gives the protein CASSQPGGPGNTIYF.

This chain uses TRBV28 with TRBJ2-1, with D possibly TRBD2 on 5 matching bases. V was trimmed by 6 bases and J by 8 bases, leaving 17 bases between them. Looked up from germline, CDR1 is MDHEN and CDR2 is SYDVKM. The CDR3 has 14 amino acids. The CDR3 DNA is TGTGCCAGCAGCCGCGATACTAGTCTCGATGAGCAGTTCTTC. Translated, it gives CASSRDTSLDEQFF. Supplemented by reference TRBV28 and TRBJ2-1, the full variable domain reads DVKVTQSSRYLVKRTGEKVFLECVQDMDHENMFWYRQDPGLGLRLIYFSYDVKMKEKGDIPEGYSVSREKKERFSLILESASTNQTSMYLCASSRDTSLDEQFFGPGTRLTVL.

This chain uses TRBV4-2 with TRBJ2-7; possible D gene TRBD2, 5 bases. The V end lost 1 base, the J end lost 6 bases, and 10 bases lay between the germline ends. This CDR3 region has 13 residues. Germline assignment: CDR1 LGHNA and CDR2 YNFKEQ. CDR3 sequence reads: CASSQGLATEQYF. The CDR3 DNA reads TGTGCCAGCAGCCAAGGGCTAGCTACCGAGCAGTACTTC.

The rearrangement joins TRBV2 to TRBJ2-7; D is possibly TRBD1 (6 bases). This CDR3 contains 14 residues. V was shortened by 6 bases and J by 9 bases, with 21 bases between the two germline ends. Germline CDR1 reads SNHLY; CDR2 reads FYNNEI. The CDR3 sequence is CASRLRQVRQGQYF. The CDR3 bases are TGTGCCAGCAGATTGCGACAGGTCCGCCAGGGGCAGTACTTC.

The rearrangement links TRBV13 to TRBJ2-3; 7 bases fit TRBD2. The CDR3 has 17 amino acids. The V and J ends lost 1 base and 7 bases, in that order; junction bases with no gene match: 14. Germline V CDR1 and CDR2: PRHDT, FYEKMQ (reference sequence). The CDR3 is CASSLVVRESTSYTQYF. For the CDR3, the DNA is TGTGCCAGCAGCTTAGTGGTGCGGGAGTCTACCTCCTATACGCAGTATTTT.

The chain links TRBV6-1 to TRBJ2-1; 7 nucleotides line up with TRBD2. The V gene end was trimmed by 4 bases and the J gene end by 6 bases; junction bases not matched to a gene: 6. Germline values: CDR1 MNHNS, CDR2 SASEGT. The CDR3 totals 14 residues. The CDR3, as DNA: TGTGCCAGCAGTGGCGGGACTAACCTCAATGAGCAGTTCTTC. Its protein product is CASSGGTNLNEQFF.

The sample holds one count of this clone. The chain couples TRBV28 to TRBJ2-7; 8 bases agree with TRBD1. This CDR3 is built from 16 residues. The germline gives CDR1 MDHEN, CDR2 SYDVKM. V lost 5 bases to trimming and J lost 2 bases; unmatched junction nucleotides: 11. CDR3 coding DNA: TGTGCCAGCAGTCGGGAGACAGGGGTCTCGACCTACGAGCAGTACTTC. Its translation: CASSRETGVSTYEQYF.

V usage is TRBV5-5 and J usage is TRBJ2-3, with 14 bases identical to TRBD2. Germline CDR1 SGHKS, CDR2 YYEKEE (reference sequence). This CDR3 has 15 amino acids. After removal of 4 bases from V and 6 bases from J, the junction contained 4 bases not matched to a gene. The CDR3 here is CASSLWTSGGDTQYF. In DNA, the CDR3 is TGTGCCAGCAGCCTTTGGACTAGCGGGGGGGATACGCAGTATTTT.